This section outlines one T cell receptor beta chain sequence together with its context. The data stem from a study of T cell clones after liver transplantation. The CDR3 contains 16 residues. Germline values: CDR1 KGHSH, CDR2 LQKENI. Trimming pared 3 bases from V and 3 bases from J, leaving 14 bases between. Libraries were prepared by immunoSEQ multiplex PCR; TCRdb keeps only in-frame clonotypes and omits some of them. Of 49,000 or so clones in the sample, approximately 71% were seen once. The sequence came from a human patient who received a liver transplant. Some T cells may be transferred from the graft donor. Here the sequenced sample was CD4+ T cells from blood, taken roughly 55 months after liver transplant. This sequence joins TRBV18 and TRBJ1-4; possible D gene TRBD1, 5 bases. DNA of the CDR3: TGTGCCAGCTCACCGGGCGAGGGGATGTCTAATGAAAAACTGTTTTTT. This gives the protein CASSPGEGMSNEKLFF.